This entry features one T cell receptor (beta chain) sequence. Its antigen is not identified. A read error is possible here, since a much larger clone lies one base away. Time point indicated: patch test 2, 6 weeks after DPC sensitization. The sample's treatment: therapeutic diphenylcyclopropenone sensitization with weekly scalp DPC. Germline V gives CDR1 MNHEY, CDR2 SVGAGI. This CDR3 is 13 amino acids long. V lost 4 bases to trimming and J lost 5 bases, with 11 bases between them. The data are from a study of human T cells and chemical hapten exposure. TCRdb re-derived calls from the RACE reads in MiXCR, one entry per CDR3 protein. Among more than 60,000 distinct CDR3 sequences listed, 10% were seen once. Notes on the study in general: Expanded TCRs formed significantly more large CDR3 similarity clusters than controls.

The sequencing here drew on whole blood, taken in connection with sensitization to the hapten diphenylcyclopropenone (DPC). The clonotype was recovered from a woman between 45 and 65 years old with alopecia areata. Some clones in this sample may be carry-over from other donors' samples. This chain joins TRBV6-5 and TRBJ1-1, with D unresolved. Here the CDR3 reads CASSSIRRTEAFF. CDR3 DNA: TGTGCCAGCAGTTCCATCAGAAGGACTGAAGCTTTCTTT.